This passage covers 26 T cell receptor beta chains from one sample sequenced in a study of blood T cell repertoires in COVID-19. This table comes from immunoSEQ multiplex PCR, and its TCRdb copy is limited to in-frame clones, with some not included. The sample has hundreds of thousands of clones, 70% to 90% seen once. Specimen: peripheral blood. These receptor sequences come from a man in his fifties or sixties with COVID-19, enrolled during active disease.

The chain has TRBV20-1 and TRBJ1-2, with D unclear. The CDR3 consists of 11 residues. Germline values: CDR1 DFQATT, CDR2 SNEGSKA (reference sequence). Trimming shortened V by 3 bases and J by 6 bases, and 8 bases separated the two germline ends. For the CDR3, the DNA is TGCAGTGCTAGCACAGATGATGGCTACACCTTC. This gives the protein CSASTDDGYTF.

The chain has TRBV28 and TRBJ1-4; TRBD1 aligns across 8 bases. From germline, CDR1 is MDHEN and CDR2 SYDVKM. This CDR3 has 16 residues. With V trimmed by 4 bases and J by 3 bases, 7 bases remained unmatched. CDR3 coding DNA: TGTGCCAGCAGTTCAGAACAACAGGGGGCTAATGAAAAACTGTTTTTT. Protein product: CASSSEQQGANEKLFF.

The chain couples TRBV28 to TRBJ2-2; D uncertain. With 7 bases removed from V and 1 base from J, the gap between germline ends came to 19 bases. CDR1 is MDHEN, CDR2 SYDVKM, per germline. The CDR3 spans 17 residues. The DNA of the CDR3 is TGTGCCAGCATGCGACAAACCCCCGCAATGAACACCGGGGAGCTGTTTTTT. Its protein product is CASMRQTPAMNTGELFF.

The gene calls are TRBV19 and TRBJ1-6; 7 positions match TRBD1. Germline V CDR1 and CDR2: LNHDA, SQIVND (reference sequence). There are 16 residues in the CDR3. The ends lost 5 bases at V and 8 bases at J; junction bases unmatched: 12. The chain's CDR3 is CASSAPSTGNHSPLHF. CDR3 nucleotides: TGTGCCAGTAGTGCCCCCTCGACAGGGAATCATTCACCCCTCCACTTT.

This clone has a handful of counts. This chain uses TRBV28 with TRBJ1-1, with D unclear. Germline V gene data show CDR1 as MDHEN and CDR2 as SYDVKM. This CDR3 has 16 residues. Between the trimmed V and J ends, which lost 4 bases and 2 bases, there was a span of 17 bases. CDR3: CASSSIPIGINTEAFF. The CDR3 DNA follows: TGTGCCAGCAGTTCCATACCCATCGGGATAAACACTGAAGCTTTCTTT.

This clone was observed a handful of times. The chain is built from TRBV7-2 and TRBJ2-5; a weak D match, TRBD2 (6 bases). Trimming removed 8 bases from V and 4 bases from J, with 26 bases in between. The CDR3 is 17 amino acids. Germline CDR1 is SGHTA and CDR2 is FQGNSA. CDR3 DNA: TGTGCCAGCTCCCGGAGCGAGACTAGTCGTTTCGGAGAGACCCAGTACTTC. Translating gives CASSRSETSRFGETQYF.

The gene calls are TRBV3-1 (or the pseudogene TRBV3-2) and TRBJ1-1; possible D gene TRBD1, 5 bases. This CDR3 is built from 14 residues. V was cut by 1 base and J by 5 bases, with 11 bases left in between. Germline loops: CDR1 LGHDT, CDR2 YNNKEL (reference sequence). CDR3 amino acids: CASSQGHQGTEAFF. Written as DNA, the CDR3 is TGTGCCAGCAGCCAAGGACACCAGGGAACTGAAGCTTTCTTT.

The chain carries TRBV4-1 and TRBJ2-2; D remains unclear. CDR1 is MGHRA and CDR2 is YSYEKL in the germline V gene. This CDR3 spans 16 amino acids. V was clipped by 2 bases and J by 1 base, with 11 bases between them. The chain's CDR3 is CASSQHVGGNTGELFF. As DNA, the CDR3 is TGCGCCAGCAGCCAACATGTCGGCGGGAACACCGGGGAGCTGTTTTTT.

The rearrangement links TRBV27 to TRBJ1-5, with 10 bases aligning to TRBD1. The trim removed 4 bases at V and 7 bases at J, leaving 10 bases unmatched. CDR3 length: 16 residues. Germline assignment: CDR1 MNHEY and CDR2 SMNVEV (reference sequence). CDR3 loop: CASSSLDRGIRQPQHF. The CDR3 nucleotides read TGTGCCAGCAGTTCTCTGGACAGGGGGATAAGGCAGCCCCAGCATTTT.

The rearrangement joins TRBV19 to TRBJ1-5; 10 nucleotides agree with TRBD1. The CDR3 totals 16 residues. With V trimmed by 4 bases and J by 7 bases, 10 bases remained unmatched. Germline loops: CDR1 LNHDA, CDR2 SQIVND (reference sequence). In DNA form, the CDR3 reads TGTGCCAGTAGTACGTTGAGACAGGGGGCTCGGCAGCCCCAGCATTTT. This gives the protein CASSTLRQGARQPQHF.

The chain is built from TRBV7-9 and TRBJ1-2; 7 positions match TRBD1. CDR3 length: 13 amino acids. Per the germline V gene, CDR1 is SEHNR and CDR2 is FQNEAQ (reference sequence). V lost 4 bases to trimming and J lost 7 bases; unmatched junction nucleotides: 6. The chain's CDR3 is CASSSIQGFGYTF. Here the CDR3 DNA reads TGTGCCAGCAGCTCCATACAGGGGTTTGGCTACACCTTC.

The gene calls are TRBV5-1 and TRBJ2-2; possible D gene TRBD1, 6 bases. V lost 9 bases, J lost 5 bases, and 11 bases lay in between. Per the germline V gene, CDR1 is SGHRS and CDR2 is YFSETQ. The CDR3 sequence is 12 residues long. The CDR3 DNA reads TGCGCCACCAGGACAGAAACCGGGGAGCTGTTTTTT. It specifies CATRTETGELFF.

This rearrangement joins TRBV18 to TRBJ2-5; D remains ambiguous. CDR3 length: 13 amino acids. Germline V gene sequence: CDR1 KGHSH, CDR2 LQKENI. V lost 0 bases to trimming and J lost 3 bases, with 5 bases between them. DNA of the CDR3: TGTGCCAGCTCACCACCCGCAGAAGAGACCCAGTACTTC. It translates to CASSPPAEETQYF.

Comment on this clone: Other nucleotide sequences from this sample produce the same CDR3. V usage is TRBV5-1 and J usage is TRBJ1-3; D is unresolved. Trimming removed 0 bases at V and 4 bases at J, with 8 bases between. The CDR3 sequence is 14 residues long. Germline V CDR1 and CDR2: SGHRS, YFSETQ. This chain's CDR3 is CASSLAGYGNTIYF. The CDR3 DNA is TGCGCCAGCAGCTTGGCCGGGTACGGAAACACCATATATTTT.

This rearrangement joins TRBV3-1 (or the pseudogene TRBV3-2) to TRBJ2-7; 10 nucleotides match TRBD2. CDR3 length equals 18 residues. Trimming at V came to 2 bases and at J to 2 bases, leaving 12 bases not matched to a gene. The germline gives CDR1 LGHDT, CDR2 YNNKEL (reference sequence). CDR3 region: CASSQIKAGGPSPYEQYF. The DNA for the CDR3 is TGTGCCAGCAGCCAAATTAAAGCGGGGGGGCCTTCTCCCTACGAGCAGTACTTC.

This clone was recorded once. The chain carries TRBV10-3 and TRBJ1-3, with 9 bases matching TRBD1. Germline CDR1 reads ENHRY; CDR2 reads SYGVKD. The V segment lost 10 bases and the J segment 1 base; nucleotides outside the gene matches: 8. The CDR3 extends over 15 amino acids. In DNA, the CDR3 is TGTGCCACCACACCCGGGACAGGGTCTGGAAACACCATATATTTT. Amino acid sequence: CATTPGTGSGNTIYF.

In its sample, this clone was seen once. The chain carries TRBV7-2 and TRBJ2-3, with 7 bases identical to TRBD1. J was trimmed by 4 bases and V by 3 bases; bases with no gene match: 7. In germline, CDR1 is SGHTA, CDR2 FQGNSA. This CDR3 has 15 amino acids. The chain's CDR3 is CASSFSGTVPDTQYF. CDR3 in DNA: TGTGCCAGCAGCTTTTCCGGGACAGTCCCAGATACGCAGTATTTT.

The rearrangement uses TRBV19 and TRBJ1-3; the match to TRBD1 covers 8 bases. CDR3 length: 14 amino acids. After removal of 5 bases from V and 5 bases from J, the junction contained 5 bases not matched to a gene. The germline gives CDR1 LNHDA, CDR2 SQIVND (reference sequence). Here the CDR3 reads CASSPGGGRNTIYF. DNA for the CDR3: TGTGCCAGTAGTCCAGGGGGCGGAAGAAACACCATATATTTT.

The rearrangement links TRBV7-9 to TRBJ1-6; D is unresolved. The CDR3 is made up of 12 amino acids. V dropped 5 bases and J dropped 10 bases, with 9 bases sitting between them. Germline lookup yields CDR1 SEHNR and CDR2 FQNEAQ (reference sequence). The chain's CDR3 is CASSLDTSPLHF. CDR3 bases: TGTGCCAGCAGCCTCGACACCTCACCCCTCCACTTT.

This chain uses TRBV7-3 with TRBJ2-7, with D possibly being TRBD1 (5 bases). Trimming left V 0 bases short and J 0 bases short, with 9 bases between. Germline V lookup: CDR1 SGHTA, CDR2 FQGTGA. This CDR3 comprises 15 residues. CDR3 in amino acids: CASSLTGVGSYEQYF. CDR3 bases: TGTGCCAGCAGCTTAACAGGGGTTGGCTCCTACGAGCAGTACTTC.

CDR3 DNA sequence: TGTGCCAGCAGATCCTGGCAGGATGGCTACACCTTC. Translation: CASRSWQDGYTF. The V and J genes are TRBV12-3 or TRBV12-4 and TRBJ1-2; D ambiguous. The germline V and J ends were trimmed by 6 bases and 6 bases, with 11 bases remaining between them. CDR3 length: 12 amino acids.

The V call is TRBV4-2, the J call TRBJ2-3, with 8 bases fitting TRBD2. Trimming removed 0 bases from V and 6 bases from J; junction bases left unmatched: 8. The CDR3 has 16 amino acids. Germline V gives CDR1 LGHNA, CDR2 YNFKEQ. CDR3 coding DNA: TGTGCCAGCAGCCAAGAGGTCTCGGGGGGGCCCGATACGCAGTATTTT. Its translation is CASSQEVSGGPDTQYF.

The genes are TRBV7-9 and TRBJ2-1, with 8 nucleotides matching TRBD2. The germline CDR1 and CDR2 sequences are SEHNR and FQNEAQ (reference sequence). Trimming took 5 bases from V and 4 from J; bases not matched to a gene: 10. The CDR3 sequence is 16 residues long. In DNA, the CDR3 is TGTGCCAGCAGCCCGGCTCTGAGCGGGGGTTACAATGAGCAGTTCTTC. This sequence encodes CASSPALSGGYNEQFF.

The genes are TRBV4-2 and TRBJ2-5; 10 bases are shared with TRBD2. Germline CDR1 reads LGHNA; CDR2 reads YNFKEQ. The CDR3 runs to 15 residues. V lost 3 bases to trimming and J lost 1 base; unmatched junction nucleotides: 2. CDR3: CASSQSSGGQETQYF. Written as DNA, the CDR3 is TGTGCCAGCAGCCAGTCTAGCGGGGGCCAAGAGACCCAGTACTTC.

The chain has TRBV27 and TRBJ2-1, with unresolved D. The V gene lost 5 bases and the J gene lost 2 bases, with 16 bases spanning the gap. CDR1 is MNHEY, CDR2 SMNVEV, per germline (reference sequence). The CDR3 extends over 16 amino acids. The CDR3 sequence: CASSPWVLRAYNEQFF. CDR3 nucleotide sequence: TGTGCCAGCAGTCCCTGGGTCCTCCGGGCCTACAATGAGCAGTTCTTC.

Here the CDR3 reads CASSMEVRLSGEQFF. CDR3 coding DNA: TGTGCCAGCAGCATGGAGGTACGCCTTTCAGGCGAGCAGTTCTTC. This chain uses TRBV4-2 with TRBJ2-1, with D possibly being TRBD2 (5 bases). The V end was cut by 5 bases, the J end by 10 bases, with 21 bases between. Germline lookup yields CDR1 LGHNA and CDR2 YNFKEQ. CDR3 size: 15 residues.